The 28 T cell receptor beta chains in this list originate from one sample, sequenced in a study of CD8+ T cells in alopecia areata (dated by TCRdb to the late 2010s). Library prep was done by the immunoSEQ multiplex PCR assay. RNA was extracted from all samples and reverse transcribed into cDNA, which served as template for TCR sequencing. TCRdb re-hosts the immuneACCESS table, in-frame sequences only. Its copies lack some clones; in the studies checked, an unresolved V gene accounts for under half of them, and the cause for the rest is not known. Present in this sample are 140,000 to 150,000 clones, around 47% of which were seen just once. Jointly, the top ten make up 6% to 7% of the sample. Material for sequencing was CD4+ T cells sorted from blood. The receptors were gathered from a human donor with alopecia areata.

This clone has more than one count but fewer than ten. The chain uses TRBV29-1 and TRBJ1-1; a weak D match, TRBD1 (5 bases). Germline V lookup: CDR1 SQVTM, CDR2 ANQGSEA. The V end lost 4 bases, the J end lost 3 bases, and 12 bases lay between the germline ends. The length of the CDR3 is 13 residues. The CDR3 is CSVGVGGDTEAFF. The CDR3 region has the DNA TGCAGCGTTGGAGTGGGAGGGGACACTGAAGCTTTCTTT.

This clone has only a few counts. The rearrangement joins TRBV28 to TRBJ2-1, with 12 bases aligning to TRBD1. J gave up 8 bases and V 5 bases, and 7 bases lay outside the gene matches. The CDR3 runs 15 residues. In germline, CDR1 is MDHEN, CDR2 SYDVKM. In DNA, the CDR3 is TGTGCCAGCAGTAGCCGGGACAGGGGGCTGCATGAGCAGTTCTTC. Its translation is CASSSRDRGLHEQFF.

This clone was detected a few times. The chain joins TRBV7-9 to TRBJ2-5; D gene uncertain. CDR1 and CDR2 (germline): SEHNR, FQNEAQ (reference sequence). Trimming took off 5 bases at V and 0 bases at J, with 10 bases between the two ends. The CDR3 is made up of 14 amino acids. In DNA, the CDR3 is TGTGCCAGCAGCGGCTATAGGTACCAAGAGACCCAGTACTTC. Protein product: CASSGYRYQETQYF.

The chain recombines TRBV29-1 with TRBJ2-2; no clear D. Germline CDR1 is SQVTM and CDR2 is ANQGSEA. The CDR3 runs to 14 residues. The germline V and J ends were trimmed by 3 bases and 1 base, with 9 bases remaining between them. The CDR3 sequence is CSVEGAVNTGELFF. The CDR3 coding sequence is TGCAGCGTTGAGGGTGCGGTGAACACCGGGGAGCTGTTTTTT.

The V and J genes are TRBV29-1 and TRBJ2-7; D remains ambiguous. Trimming took off 1 base at V and 4 bases at J, with 14 bases between the two ends. The CDR3 has 14 residues. Germline V gene lookup returns CDR1 SQVTM and CDR2 ANQGSEA. CDR3 loop: CSVEVGLEGYEQYF. CDR3 nucleotides: TGCAGCGTTGAAGTTGGGTTAGAAGGTTACGAGCAGTACTTC.

CDR3 sequence reads: CSVRGGQGLGRYGYTF. CDR3 nucleotides: TGCAGCGTCCGAGGGGGACAGGGCCTCGGTCGTTATGGCTACACCTTC. The chain carries TRBV29-1 and TRBJ1-2, with 9 positions matching TRBD1. After removal of 6 bases from V and 5 bases from J, the junction contained 16 bases not matched to a gene. CDR3 length equals 16 residues. Per germline, CDR1 SQVTM and CDR2 ANQGSEA.

There are a few counts of this clone. The V and J genes are TRBV4-1 and TRBJ2-7; D remains ambiguous. CDR1 is MGHRA and CDR2 is YSYEKL in the germline V gene. The CDR3 has 14 residues. Trimming took off 0 bases at V and 6 bases at J, with 12 bases between the two ends. The CDR3 spells CASSQDWTLGEQYF. In DNA form, the CDR3 reads TGCGCCAGCAGCCAAGATTGGACCCTCGGCGAGCAGTACTTC.

This clone occurred a few times. The rearrangement links TRBV7-2 to TRBJ1-1, with D perhaps matching TRBD1 (5 bases). The germline gives CDR1 SGHTA, CDR2 FQGNSA. The CDR3 covers 13 residues. Trimming stripped 4 bases from V and 1 base from J, with 7 bases between. The CDR3 sequence is CASSSTGNTEAFF. The CDR3 DNA follows: TGTGCCAGCAGCTCAACAGGGAACACTGAAGCTTTCTTT.

This clone was counted a few times. The V gene is TRBV7-9, the J gene TRBJ2-3; 11 positions agree with TRBD2. After removal of 6 bases from V and 6 bases from J, the junction contained 5 bases not matched to a gene. Germline V gives CDR1 SEHNR, CDR2 FQNEAQ (reference sequence). The CDR3 is 14 residues long. In DNA form, the CDR3 reads TGTGCCAGCAGGGAACTAGCGGGAGCGGATACGCAGTATTTT. This translates into CASRELAGADTQYF.

The CDR3 coding sequence is TGCAGCGTTTCTCTTAATGAAAAACTGTTTTTT. It yields the protein CSVSLNEKLFF. The chain combines TRBV29-1 with TRBJ1-4, with unresolved D. V was shortened by 5 bases and J by 4 bases, with 5 bases between the two germline ends. Germline CDR1 and CDR2: SQVTM and ANQGSEA. CDR3 length: 11 amino acids.

V is TRBV5-1 and J is TRBJ1-2; 7 bases map to TRBD1. The junction had 7 bases not matched to a gene; V was cut back by 0 bases and J by 8 bases. The length of the CDR3 is 14 residues. CDR1 and CDR2 (germline): SGHRS, YFSETQ. The CDR3 spells CASSLEQGHSGYTF. As DNA, the CDR3 is TGCGCCAGCAGCTTGGAACAGGGGCACAGCGGCTACACCTTC.

The chain has TRBV28 and TRBJ1-5, with 8 bases identical to TRBD1. The J segment lost 5 bases and the V segment lost 7 bases, leaving 7 bases of the junction unmatched. The CDR3 is 14 residues long. Germline loops: CDR1 MDHEN, CDR2 SYDVKM. The CDR3 spells CASILGTGYQPQHF. The CDR3 DNA sequence: TGTGCCAGCATCCTTGGGACAGGATATCAGCCCCAGCATTTT.

This clone was counted only a few times. The chain is built from TRBV29-1 and TRBJ2-1; unclear D gene. The CDR3 spans 11 residues. Trimming took 3 bases from V and 8 from J, leaving 8 bases between them. Per the germline V gene, CDR1 is SQVTM and CDR2 is ANQGSEA. CDR3 protein: CSVDEAYEQFF. DNA for the CDR3: TGCAGCGTTGATGAGGCCTATGAGCAGTTCTTC.

This clone was counted between two and nine times. The chain uses TRBV28 and TRBJ2-1, with TRBD2 matching over 8 bases. Germline V lookup: CDR1 MDHEN, CDR2 SYDVKM. The CDR3 is 14 residues long. V shed 8 bases, J shed 5 bases, and the junction held 8 bases outside the gene matches. CDR3 residues: CASGTSGSDNEQFF. CDR3 sequence (DNA): TGTGCCAGCGGCACAAGCGGGAGTGACAATGAGCAGTTCTTC.

This rearrangement joins TRBV27 to TRBJ1-1; D not resolved. The V gene's germline CDR1 is MNHEY and CDR2 SMNVEV (reference sequence). V lost 6 bases and J 0 bases, leaving 8 bases between the germline ends. The CDR3 runs to 13 residues. DNA for the CDR3: TGTGCCAGCAGCCGAGACATGAACACTGAAGCTTTCTTT. It codes for CASSRDMNTEAFF.

This clone was observed a few times. The chain carries TRBV19 and TRBJ2-1; TRBD2 might be the D (5 bases). Germline CDR1 is LNHDA and CDR2 is SQIVND (reference sequence). This CDR3 contains 15 residues. Trimming removed 1 base from V and 0 bases from J, with 7 bases in between. CDR3 DNA sequence: TGTGCCAGTAGTATAGCGGGAAGCTCCTACAATGAGCAGTTCTTC. Protein: CASSIAGSSYNEQFF.

The chain links TRBV4-2 to TRBJ2-7, with D uncertain. CDR1 LGHNA and CDR2 YNFKEQ come from the germline V gene. V lost 3 bases and J lost 3, with 6 bases in between. The CDR3 loop spans 12 amino acids. CDR3 nucleotides: TGTGCCAGCAGCCAGAGTTTCTACGAGCAGTACTTC. Translated: CASSQSFYEQYF.

The chain combines TRBV27 with TRBJ1-2; no firm D call. CDR1 and CDR2 (germline): MNHEY, SMNVEV (reference sequence). The CDR3 is 12 residues long. The V end lost 3 bases, the J end lost 6 bases, and 8 bases lay between the germline ends. The CDR3 is CASSLKGHGYTF. DNA of the CDR3: TGTGCCAGCAGTTTGAAGGGTCATGGCTACACCTTC.

This rearrangement joins TRBV10-3 to TRBJ2-5; TRBD2 agrees at 8 bases. The CDR3 runs to 14 residues. The V and J ends lost 5 bases and 5 bases, in that order; junction bases with no gene match: 7. In germline, CDR1 is ENHRY, CDR2 SYGVKD. CDR3 DNA: TGTGCCATCAGTTCAGGGACTAGTCTCGAGACCCAGTACTTC. Its protein is CAISSGTSLETQYF.

On this clone itself: The junction and the germline gene differ at one end; a read error may be behind it. The genes are TRBV5-4 and TRBJ2-1, with no clear D. The germline gives CDR1 SGHNT, CDR2 YYREEE (reference sequence). CDR3 length: 11 amino acids. The CDR3 protein is CASSSNNEQFF. In DNA, the CDR3 is TGTGCCAGCAGCTCCAACAATGAGCAGTTCTTC.

This clone was counted a few times. V and J are TRBV29-1 and TRBJ2-1, with 7 positions matching TRBD2. CDR1 and CDR2 from the germline V gene are SQVTM and ANQGSEA. V lost 0 bases, J lost 7 bases, and 9 bases stayed unmatched. The CDR3 has 15 residues. In DNA, the CDR3 is TGCAGCGTTGAAGATCTAGGCGGGAGAGGAAATGAGCAGTTCTTC. Its translation: CSVEDLGGRGNEQFF.

The table lists this clone with a few counts. The CDR3 DNA is TGTGCCAGTAGTCCCGGGGAGTACATGAACTATGGCTACACCTTC. Its translation is CASSPGEYMNYGYTF. The V and J genes are TRBV19 and TRBJ1-2; D is undetermined. The CDR3 contains 15 residues. CDR1 and CDR2 (germline): LNHDA, SQIVND (reference sequence). V gave up 5 bases and J gave up 2 bases, with 15 bases separating them. Full variable domain (outside the CDR3, taken from reference TRBV19 and TRBJ1-2): DGGITQSPKYLFRKEGQNVTLSCEQNLNHDAMYWYRQDPGQGLRLIYYSQIVNDFQKGDIAEGYSVSREKKESFPLTVTSAQKNPTAFYLCASSPGEYMNYGYTFGSGTRLTVV.

The chain recombines TRBV30 with TRBJ2-3; TRBD1 matches at 7 bases. Germline lookup yields CDR1 GTSNPN and CDR2 SVGIG (reference sequence). J lost 5 bases, V lost 2 bases, and 10 bases had no gene match. This CDR3 has 15 amino acids. This CDR3 reads CAWSNRQGLGDTQYF. The CDR3 DNA reads as TGTGCCTGGAGTAACCGACAGGGTTTGGGAGATACGCAGTATTTT.

There are a few counts of this clone. The V and J genes are TRBV7-9 and TRBJ2-1, with 9 bases fitting TRBD2. CDR3 size: 16 residues. Germline CDR1 reads SEHNR; CDR2 reads FQNEAQ (reference sequence). J lost 7 bases, V lost 5 bases, and 12 bases had no gene match. CDR3 in DNA: TGTGCCAGCAGCCCCTCGGTTAGCGGGAGCTGGAATGAGCAGTTCTTC. This gives the protein CASSPSVSGSWNEQFF. Full variable domain (outside the CDR3, taken from reference TRBV7-9 and TRBJ2-1): DTGVSQNPRHKITKRGQNVTFRCDPISEHNRLYWYRQTLGQGPEFLTYFQNEAQLEKSRLLSDRFSAERPKGSFSTLEIQRTEQGDSAMYLCASSPSVSGSWNEQFFGPGTRLTVL.

The gene calls are TRBV6-5 and TRBJ2-5, with D unresolved. Trimming cost V 5 bases and J 9 bases, with 16 bases left between them. Germline CDR1 MNHEY, CDR2 SVGAGI. The CDR3 consists of 13 residues. In DNA form, the CDR3 reads TGTGCCAGCAGTGAACGTCGGATCCAGGCCCAGTACTTC. It translates to CASSERRIQAQYF.

This sequence joins TRBV29-1 and TRBJ2-7; D perhaps matches TRBD1 (5 bases). The V end was cut by 7 bases, the J end by 3 bases, with 10 bases between. There are 11 residues in the CDR3. Germline V gives CDR1 SQVTM, CDR2 ANQGSEA. This CDR3 reads CSGGHLYEQYF. The CDR3 DNA reads as TGCAGCGGTGGACACCTCTACGAGCAGTACTTC.

V and J are TRBV6-5 and TRBJ2-7; D is perhaps TRBD2 (6 bases). Germline V gene data show CDR1 as MNHEY and CDR2 as SVGAGI. The CDR3 length is 14 residues. V dropped 5 bases and J dropped 7 bases, with 18 bases sitting between them. This chain's CDR3 is CASSESGFAGEQYF. CDR3 nucleotides: TGTGCCAGCAGTGAATCTGGGTTCGCGGGGGAGCAGTACTTC.

The gene calls are TRBV9 and TRBJ2-2; D ambiguous. There are 12 residues in the CDR3. Looked up from germline, CDR1 is SGDLS and CDR2 is YYNGEE. The V end was cut by 3 bases, the J end by 7 bases, with 7 bases between. The CDR3 reads CASSGGGGELFF. DNA of the CDR3: TGTGCCAGCAGCGGCGGTGGCGGGGAGCTGTTTTTT.